A selection of T cell receptor beta chains follows, all from one sample in a study of T cell repertoires in ileal Crohn's disease. Sequenced by immunoSEQ multiplex PCR; TCRdb stores in-frame clones only, minus some. The table has 3,000 to 3,500 clones, more than 80% seen once. Source material: ileal tissue. These receptors all come from an adult with Crohn's disease. CDR3s include the opening cysteine and the closing phenylalanine or tryptophan. Each record gives: clone size, D gene, V gene, J gene, CDR3 protein, CDR3 DNA. D genes are given only for firm matches. Size is stated for part of the rows, as once, few or many counts, or as a class when the clone is expanded.

abundance: NA; d_gene: TRBD2; v_gene: TRBV4-2; j_gene: TRBJ2-2; CDR3aa: CASSPTSGRARGTGELFF; CDR3nt: TGTGCCAGCAGCCCGACTAGCGGGAGGGCCCGAGGCACCGGGGAGCTGTTTTTT
abundance: once; d_gene: TRBD1; v_gene: TRBV2; j_gene: TRBJ2-2; CDR3aa: CASSRTGEFGELFF; CDR3nt: TGTGCCAGCAGTAGGACAGGGGAGTTCGGGGAGCTGTTTTTT
abundance: NA; d_gene: TRBD1; v_gene: TRBV18; j_gene: TRBJ2-3; CDR3aa: CASSPPDRAPGTDTQYF; CDR3nt: TGTGCCAGCTCACCACCCGACAGGGCCCCGGGCACAGATACGCAGTATTTT
abundance: NA; d_gene: TRBD2; v_gene: TRBV2; j_gene: TRBJ2-5; CDR3aa: CASSGPGGRGQETQYF; CDR3nt: TGTGCCAGCAGTGGCCCGGGGGGGCGGGGGCAAGAGACCCAGTACTTC
abundance: NA; d_gene: NA; v_gene: TRBV27; j_gene: TRBJ2-3; CDR3aa: CASSPGGTDTQYF; CDR3nt: TGTGCCAGCAGTCCAGGGGGCACAGATACGCAGTATTTT
abundance: NA; d_gene: NA; v_gene: TRBV7-2; j_gene: TRBJ1-1; CDR3aa: CASSSDRNTEAFF; CDR3nt: TGTGCCAGCAGCTCGGACAGGAACACTGAAGCTTTCTTT
abundance: NA; d_gene: TRBD1; v_gene: TRBV10-3; j_gene: TRBJ2-7; CDR3aa: CAISDWDRSFYEQYF; CDR3nt: TGTGCCATCAGTGACTGGGACAGGTCCTTCTACGAGCAGTACTTC
abundance: NA; d_gene: NA; v_gene: TRBV19; j_gene: TRBJ2-7; CDR3aa: CASSLSGNPSYEQYF; CDR3nt: TGTGCCAGTAGCTTGTCGGGGAACCCCTCCTACGAGCAGTACTTC
abundance: NA; d_gene: NA; v_gene: TRBV7-2; j_gene: TRBJ1-1; CDR3aa: CASSSDRLNTEAFF; CDR3nt: TGTGCCAGCAGCTCGGACAGATTGAACACTGAAGCTTTCTTT
abundance: NA; d_gene: TRBD1; v_gene: TRBV5-8; j_gene: TRBJ2-7; CDR3aa: CASSLGRGTGREQYF; CDR3nt: TGTGCCAGCAGCTTGGGGCGGGGGACAGGGCGCGAGCAGTACTTC
abundance: NA; d_gene: NA; v_gene: TRBV5-6; j_gene: TRBJ2-5; CDR3aa: CASSPDAEETQYF; CDR3nt: TGTGCCAGCAGCCCTGATGCGGAAGAGACCCAGTACTTC
abundance: NA; d_gene: NA; v_gene: TRBV5-1; j_gene: TRBJ1-2; CDR3aa: CASNLGGVRSDGYTF; CDR3nt: TGCGCCAGCAACCTGGGTGGGGTGAGATCTGATGGCTACACCTTC
abundance: NA; d_gene: NA; v_gene: TRBV21-1; j_gene: TRBJ2-7; CDR3aa: CASSKVARRDEQYF; CDR3nt: TGTGCCAGCAGCAAAGTCGCGCGGAGGGACGAGCAGTACTTC
abundance: NA; d_gene: NA; v_gene: TRBV4-2; j_gene: TRBJ2-3; CDR3aa: CASSQGGGPTDTQYF; CDR3nt: TGTGCCAGCAGCCAAGGCGGGGGCCCGACAGATACGCAGTATTTT
abundance: NA; d_gene: NA; v_gene: TRBV6-5; j_gene: TRBJ1-2; CDR3aa: CASSPTRALHGYTF; CDR3nt: TGTGCCAGCAGTCCGACCCGGGCCCTCCATGGCTACACCTTC
abundance: NA; d_gene: TRBD1; v_gene: TRBV9; j_gene: TRBJ1-2; CDR3aa: CASSDGQGGNYGYTF; CDR3nt: TGTGCCAGCAGCGACGGACAGGGGGGAAACTATGGCTACACCTTC
abundance: NA; d_gene: TRBD1; v_gene: TRBV19; j_gene: TRBJ1-2; CDR3aa: CASSIGGTGSYGYTF; CDR3nt: TGTGCCAGTAGTATAGGAGGGACAGGGAGCTATGGCTACACCTTC